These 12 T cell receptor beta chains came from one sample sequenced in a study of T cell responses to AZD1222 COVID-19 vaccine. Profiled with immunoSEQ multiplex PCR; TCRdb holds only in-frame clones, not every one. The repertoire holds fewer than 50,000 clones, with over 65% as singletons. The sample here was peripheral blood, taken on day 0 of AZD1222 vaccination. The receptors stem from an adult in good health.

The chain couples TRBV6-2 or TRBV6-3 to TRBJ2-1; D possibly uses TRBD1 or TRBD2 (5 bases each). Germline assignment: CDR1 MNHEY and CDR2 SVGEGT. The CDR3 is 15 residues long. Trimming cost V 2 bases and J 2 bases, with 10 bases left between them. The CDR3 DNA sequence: TGTGCCAGCAGTTACGGGACGCTTACCTACAATGAGCAGTTCTTC. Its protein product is CASSYGTLTYNEQFF.

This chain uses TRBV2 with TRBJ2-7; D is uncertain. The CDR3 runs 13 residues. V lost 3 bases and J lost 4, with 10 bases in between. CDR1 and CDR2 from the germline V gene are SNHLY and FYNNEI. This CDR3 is CASSEGSRYEQYF. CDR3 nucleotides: TGTGCCAGCAGTGAGGGTAGTAGGTACGAGCAGTACTTC.

CDR3 residues: CASSSQSTSNYGYTF. CDR3 DNA: TGTGCCAGCAGCTCGCAAAGCACTTCTAACTATGGCTACACCTTC. V usage is TRBV3-1 (or the pseudogene TRBV3-2) and J usage is TRBJ1-2; no definite D call. From germline, CDR1 is LGHDT and CDR2 YNNKEL (reference sequence). V was shortened by 5 bases and J by 0 bases, with 13 bases between the two germline ends. This CDR3 contains 15 residues.

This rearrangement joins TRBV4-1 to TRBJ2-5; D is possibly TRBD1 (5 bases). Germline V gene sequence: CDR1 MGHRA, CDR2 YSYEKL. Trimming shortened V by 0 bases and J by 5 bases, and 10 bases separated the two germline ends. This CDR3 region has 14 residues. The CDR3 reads CASSQDKGRETQYF. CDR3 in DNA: TGCGCCAGCAGCCAAGATAAGGGGCGGGAGACCCAGTACTTC.

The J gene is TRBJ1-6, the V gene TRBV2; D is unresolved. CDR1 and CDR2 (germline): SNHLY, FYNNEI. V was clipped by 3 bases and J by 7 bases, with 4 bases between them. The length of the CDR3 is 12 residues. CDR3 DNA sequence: TGTGCCAGCAGTGACCAAAATTCACCCCTCCACTTT. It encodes CASSDQNSPLHF.

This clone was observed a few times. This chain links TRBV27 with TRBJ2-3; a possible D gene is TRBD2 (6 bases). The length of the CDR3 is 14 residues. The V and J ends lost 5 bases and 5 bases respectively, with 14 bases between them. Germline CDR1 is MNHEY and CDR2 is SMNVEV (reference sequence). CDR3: CASSLRDLVDTQYF. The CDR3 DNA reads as TGTGCCAGCAGTCTTCGGGACTTAGTAGATACGCAGTATTTT.

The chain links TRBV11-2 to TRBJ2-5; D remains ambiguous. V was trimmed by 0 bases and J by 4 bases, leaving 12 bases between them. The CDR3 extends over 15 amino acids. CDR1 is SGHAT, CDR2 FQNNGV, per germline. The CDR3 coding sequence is TGTGCCAGCAGCTTAGATCGGGTGGGTACAGAGACCCAGTACTTC. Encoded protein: CASSLDRVGTETQYF.

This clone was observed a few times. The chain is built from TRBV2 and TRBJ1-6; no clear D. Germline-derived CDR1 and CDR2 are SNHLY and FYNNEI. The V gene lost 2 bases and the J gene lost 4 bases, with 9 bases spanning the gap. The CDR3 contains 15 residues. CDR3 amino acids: CASSELDGYNSPLHF. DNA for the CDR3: TGTGCCAGCAGTGAATTGGACGGGTATAATTCACCCCTCCACTTT.

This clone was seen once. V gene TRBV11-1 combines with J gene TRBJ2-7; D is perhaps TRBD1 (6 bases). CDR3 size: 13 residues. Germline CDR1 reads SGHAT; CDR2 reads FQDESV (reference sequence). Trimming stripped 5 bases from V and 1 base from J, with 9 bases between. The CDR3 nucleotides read TGTGCCAGCAGCCGACAGGATTCCTACGAGCAGTACGTC. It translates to CASSRQDSYEQYV.

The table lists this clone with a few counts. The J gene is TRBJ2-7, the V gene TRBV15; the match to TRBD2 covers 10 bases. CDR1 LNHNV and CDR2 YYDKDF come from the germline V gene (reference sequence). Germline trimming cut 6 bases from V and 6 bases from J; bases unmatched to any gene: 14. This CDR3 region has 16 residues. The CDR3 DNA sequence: TGTGCCACCAGGAGCAGCGGGAGGGCCTGGGGACTCGAGCAGTACTTC. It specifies CATRSSGRAWGLEQYF.

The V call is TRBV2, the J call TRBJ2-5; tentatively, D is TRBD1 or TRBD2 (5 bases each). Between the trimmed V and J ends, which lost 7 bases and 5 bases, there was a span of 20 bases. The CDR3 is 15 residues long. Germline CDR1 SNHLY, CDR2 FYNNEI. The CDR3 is CASKVGDGLGETQYF. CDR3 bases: TGTGCCAGCAAGGTTGGGGACGGCCTGGGGGAGACCCAGTACTTC.

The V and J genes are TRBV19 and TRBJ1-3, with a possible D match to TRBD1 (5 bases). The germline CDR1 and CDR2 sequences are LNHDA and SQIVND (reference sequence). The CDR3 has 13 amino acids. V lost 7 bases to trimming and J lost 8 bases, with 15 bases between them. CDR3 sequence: CASNPDRLDTIYF. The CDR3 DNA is TGTGCCAGTAACCCTGACAGACTGGACACCATATATTTT.